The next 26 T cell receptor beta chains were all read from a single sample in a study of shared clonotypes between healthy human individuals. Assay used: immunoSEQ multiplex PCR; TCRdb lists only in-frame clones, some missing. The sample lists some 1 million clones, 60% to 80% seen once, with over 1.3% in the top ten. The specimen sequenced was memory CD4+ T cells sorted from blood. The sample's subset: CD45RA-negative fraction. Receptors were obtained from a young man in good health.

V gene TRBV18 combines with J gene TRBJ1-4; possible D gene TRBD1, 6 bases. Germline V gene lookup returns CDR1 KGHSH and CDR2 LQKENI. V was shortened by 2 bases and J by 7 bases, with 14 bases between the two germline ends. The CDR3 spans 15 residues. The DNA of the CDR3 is TGTGCCAGCTCACCAAGCTCACAGGGTAGTGAAAAACTGTTTTTT. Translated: CASSPSSQGSEKLFF.

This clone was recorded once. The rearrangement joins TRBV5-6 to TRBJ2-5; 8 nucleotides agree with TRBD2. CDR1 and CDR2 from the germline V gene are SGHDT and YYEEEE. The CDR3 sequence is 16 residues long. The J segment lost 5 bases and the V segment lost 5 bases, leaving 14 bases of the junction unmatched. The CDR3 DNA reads TGTGCCAGCAGAAGAGACGGGACTAGAGTTTACGAGACCCAGTACTTC. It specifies CASRRDGTRVYETQYF.

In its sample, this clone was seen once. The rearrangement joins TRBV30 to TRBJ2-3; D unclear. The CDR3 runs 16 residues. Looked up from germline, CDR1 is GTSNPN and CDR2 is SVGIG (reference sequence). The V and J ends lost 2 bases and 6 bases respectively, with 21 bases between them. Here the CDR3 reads CAWSFHQETGRDTQYF. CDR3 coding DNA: TGTGCCTGGAGTTTCCATCAGGAAACCGGCCGGGATACGCAGTATTTT.

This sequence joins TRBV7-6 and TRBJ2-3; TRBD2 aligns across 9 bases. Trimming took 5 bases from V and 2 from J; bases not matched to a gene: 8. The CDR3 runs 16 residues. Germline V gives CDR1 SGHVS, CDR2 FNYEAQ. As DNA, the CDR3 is TGTGCCAGCAGCCCTGTAGCGGGAGTCCCCACAGATACGCAGTATTTT. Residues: CASSPVAGVPTDTQYF.

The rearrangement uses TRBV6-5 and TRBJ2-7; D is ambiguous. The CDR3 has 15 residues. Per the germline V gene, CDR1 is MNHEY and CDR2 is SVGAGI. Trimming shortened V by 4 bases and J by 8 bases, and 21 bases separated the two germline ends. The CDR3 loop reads CASSLLGRNAIKQYF. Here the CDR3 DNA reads TGTGCCAGCAGTTTATTGGGCAGGAACGCTATCAAGCAGTACTTC.

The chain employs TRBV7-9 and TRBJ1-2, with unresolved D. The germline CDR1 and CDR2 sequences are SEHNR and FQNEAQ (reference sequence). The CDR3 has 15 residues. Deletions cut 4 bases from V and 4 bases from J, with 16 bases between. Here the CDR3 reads CASSSTRGSTYGYTF. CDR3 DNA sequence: TGTGCCAGCAGCTCGACCCGGGGAAGTACCTATGGCTACACCTTC. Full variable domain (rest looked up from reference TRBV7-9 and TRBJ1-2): DTGVSQNPRHKITKRGQNVTFRCDPISEHNRLYWYRQTLGQGPEFLTYFQNEAQLEKSRLLSDRFSAERPKGSFSTLEIQRTEQGDSAMYLCASSSTRGSTYGYTFGSGTRLTVV.

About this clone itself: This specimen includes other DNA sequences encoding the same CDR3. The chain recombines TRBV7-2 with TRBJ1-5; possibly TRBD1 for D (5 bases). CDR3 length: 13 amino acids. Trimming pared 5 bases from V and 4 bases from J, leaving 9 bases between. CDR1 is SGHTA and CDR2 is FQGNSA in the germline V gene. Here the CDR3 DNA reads TGTGCCAGCAGCATTCGGGGGAATCAGCCCCAGCATTTT. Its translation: CASSIRGNQPQHF.

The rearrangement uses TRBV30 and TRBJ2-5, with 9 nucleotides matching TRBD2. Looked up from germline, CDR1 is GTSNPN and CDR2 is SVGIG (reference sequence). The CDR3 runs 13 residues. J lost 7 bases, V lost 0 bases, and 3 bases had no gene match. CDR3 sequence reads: CAWSVGSGGTQYF. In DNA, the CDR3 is TGTGCCTGGAGTGTGGGTAGCGGGGGGACCCAGTACTTC.

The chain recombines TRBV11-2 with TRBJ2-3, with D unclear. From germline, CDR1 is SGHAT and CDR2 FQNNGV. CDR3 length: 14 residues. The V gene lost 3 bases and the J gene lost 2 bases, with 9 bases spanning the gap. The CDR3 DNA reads TGTGCCAGCAGCTTGGGCGGAATCACAGATACGCAGTATTTT. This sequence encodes CASSLGGITDTQYF.

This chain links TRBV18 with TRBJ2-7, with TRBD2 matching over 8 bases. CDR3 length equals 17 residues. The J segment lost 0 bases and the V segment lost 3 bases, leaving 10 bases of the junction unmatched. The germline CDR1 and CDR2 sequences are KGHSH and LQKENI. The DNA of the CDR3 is TGTGCCAGCTCACCCGCGGGAGGATCCCGCAGCTCCTACGAGCAGTACTTC. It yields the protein CASSPAGGSRSSYEQYF.

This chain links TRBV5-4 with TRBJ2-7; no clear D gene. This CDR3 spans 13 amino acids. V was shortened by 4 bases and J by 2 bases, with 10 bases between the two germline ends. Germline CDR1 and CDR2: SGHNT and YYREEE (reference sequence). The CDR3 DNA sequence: TGTGCCAGCAGCCGAATTAGTACCTACGAGCAGTACTTC. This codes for CASSRISTYEQYF.

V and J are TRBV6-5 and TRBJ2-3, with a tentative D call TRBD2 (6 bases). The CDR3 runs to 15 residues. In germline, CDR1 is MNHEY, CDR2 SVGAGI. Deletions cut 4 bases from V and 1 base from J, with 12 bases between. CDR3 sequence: CASSFRRAGTDTQYF. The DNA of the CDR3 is TGTGCCAGCAGTTTCCGGAGGGCCGGCACAGATACGCAGTATTTT.

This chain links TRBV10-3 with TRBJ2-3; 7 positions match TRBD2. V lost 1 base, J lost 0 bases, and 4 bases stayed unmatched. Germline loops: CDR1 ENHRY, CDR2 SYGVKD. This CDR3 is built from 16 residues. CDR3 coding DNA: TGTGCCATCAGTGAGTTCGGCGGGAGCAGCACAGATACGCAGTATTTT. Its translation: CAISEFGGSSTDTQYF.

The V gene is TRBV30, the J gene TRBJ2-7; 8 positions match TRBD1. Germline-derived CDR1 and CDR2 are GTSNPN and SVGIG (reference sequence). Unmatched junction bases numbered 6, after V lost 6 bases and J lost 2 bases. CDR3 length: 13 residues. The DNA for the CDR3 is TGTGCCTGCCGAGGACAGGGACCCTACGAGCAGTACTTC. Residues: CACRGQGPYEQYF.

CDR3 protein: CASSQVLGDRGIYGYTF. The CDR3 DNA reads TGCGCCAGCAGCCAAGTCTTAGGGGACAGGGGAATCTATGGCTACACCTTC. This rearrangement joins TRBV4-3 to TRBJ1-2, with TRBD1 matching 10 bases. V lost 1 base, J lost 4 bases, and 9 bases stayed unmatched. The CDR3 covers 17 residues. The V gene's germline CDR1 is LGHNA and CDR2 YSLEER.

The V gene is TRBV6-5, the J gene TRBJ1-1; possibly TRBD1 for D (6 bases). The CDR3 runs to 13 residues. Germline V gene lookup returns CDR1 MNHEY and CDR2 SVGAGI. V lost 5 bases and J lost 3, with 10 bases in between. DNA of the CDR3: TGTGCCAGCAGTCAAAACAGGGACACTGAAGCTTTCTTT. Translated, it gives CASSQNRDTEAFF.

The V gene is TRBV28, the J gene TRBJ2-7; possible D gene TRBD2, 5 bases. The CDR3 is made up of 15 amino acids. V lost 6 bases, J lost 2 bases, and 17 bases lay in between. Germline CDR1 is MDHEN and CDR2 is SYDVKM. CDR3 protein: CASSPPGRFPYEQYF. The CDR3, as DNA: TGTGCCAGCAGCCCGCCGGGGAGATTCCCCTACGAGCAGTACTTC.

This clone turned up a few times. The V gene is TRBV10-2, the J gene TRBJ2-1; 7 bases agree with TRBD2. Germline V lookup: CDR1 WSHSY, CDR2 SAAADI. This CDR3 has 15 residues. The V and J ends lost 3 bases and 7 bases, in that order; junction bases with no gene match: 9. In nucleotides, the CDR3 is TGCGCCAGCAGTGATATGGCTAGCGGCCTGAATGAGCAGTTCTTC. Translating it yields CASSDMASGLNEQFF.

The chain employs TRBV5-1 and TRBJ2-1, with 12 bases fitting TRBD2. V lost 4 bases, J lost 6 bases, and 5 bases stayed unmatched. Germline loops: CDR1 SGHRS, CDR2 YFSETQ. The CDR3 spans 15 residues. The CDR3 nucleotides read TGCGCCAGCAGCCTCGGACTAGCGGGGAGCAATGAGCAGTTCTTC. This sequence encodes CASSLGLAGSNEQFF.

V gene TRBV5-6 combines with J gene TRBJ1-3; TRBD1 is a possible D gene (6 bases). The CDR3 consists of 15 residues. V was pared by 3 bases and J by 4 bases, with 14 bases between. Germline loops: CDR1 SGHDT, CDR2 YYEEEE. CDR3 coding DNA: TGTGCCAGCAGCTCTACAGGGTCCGAAGGAAACACCATATATTTT. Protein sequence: CASSSTGSEGNTIYF.

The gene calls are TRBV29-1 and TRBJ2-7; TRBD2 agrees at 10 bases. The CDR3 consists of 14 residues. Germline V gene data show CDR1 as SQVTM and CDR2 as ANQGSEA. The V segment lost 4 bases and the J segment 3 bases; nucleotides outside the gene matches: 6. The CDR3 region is CSVGSGLAVYEQYF. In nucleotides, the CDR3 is TGCAGCGTTGGTTCCGGACTAGCGGTCTACGAGCAGTACTTC.

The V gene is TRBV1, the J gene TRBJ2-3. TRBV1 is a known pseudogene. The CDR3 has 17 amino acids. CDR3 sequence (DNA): TGCACCAGCAGCCAAGATCAGCTACTTCCGCGCACAGATACGCAGTATTTT. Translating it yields CTSSQDQLLPRTDTQYF.

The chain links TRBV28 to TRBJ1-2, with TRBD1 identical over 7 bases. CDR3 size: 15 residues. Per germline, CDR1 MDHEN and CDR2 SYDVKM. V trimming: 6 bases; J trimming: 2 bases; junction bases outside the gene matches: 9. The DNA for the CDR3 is TGTGCCAGCAGCCCTGGGACAGTTCTAAACTATGGCTACACCTTC. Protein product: CASSPGTVLNYGYTF.

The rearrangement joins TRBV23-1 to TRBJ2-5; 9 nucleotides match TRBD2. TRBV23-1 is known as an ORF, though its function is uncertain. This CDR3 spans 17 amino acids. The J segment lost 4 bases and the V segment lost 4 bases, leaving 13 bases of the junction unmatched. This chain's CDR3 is CASSPPPGLATRETQYF. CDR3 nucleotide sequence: TGCGCCAGCAGTCCTCCTCCCGGACTAGCGACCCGAGAGACCCAGTACTTC.

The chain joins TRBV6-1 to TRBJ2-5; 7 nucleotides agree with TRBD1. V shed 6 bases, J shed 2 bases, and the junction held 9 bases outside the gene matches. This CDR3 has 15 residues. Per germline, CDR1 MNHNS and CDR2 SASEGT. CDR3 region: CASRETGKAQETQYF. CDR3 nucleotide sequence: TGTGCCAGCAGGGAGACAGGGAAAGCGCAAGAGACCCAGTACTTC.

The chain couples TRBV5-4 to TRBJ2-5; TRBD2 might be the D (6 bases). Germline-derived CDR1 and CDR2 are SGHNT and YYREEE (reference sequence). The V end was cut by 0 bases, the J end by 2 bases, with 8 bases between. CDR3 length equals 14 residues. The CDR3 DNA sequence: TGTGCCAGCAGCTTGGGACTAGGACAAGAGACCCAGTACTTC. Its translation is CASSLGLGQETQYF.